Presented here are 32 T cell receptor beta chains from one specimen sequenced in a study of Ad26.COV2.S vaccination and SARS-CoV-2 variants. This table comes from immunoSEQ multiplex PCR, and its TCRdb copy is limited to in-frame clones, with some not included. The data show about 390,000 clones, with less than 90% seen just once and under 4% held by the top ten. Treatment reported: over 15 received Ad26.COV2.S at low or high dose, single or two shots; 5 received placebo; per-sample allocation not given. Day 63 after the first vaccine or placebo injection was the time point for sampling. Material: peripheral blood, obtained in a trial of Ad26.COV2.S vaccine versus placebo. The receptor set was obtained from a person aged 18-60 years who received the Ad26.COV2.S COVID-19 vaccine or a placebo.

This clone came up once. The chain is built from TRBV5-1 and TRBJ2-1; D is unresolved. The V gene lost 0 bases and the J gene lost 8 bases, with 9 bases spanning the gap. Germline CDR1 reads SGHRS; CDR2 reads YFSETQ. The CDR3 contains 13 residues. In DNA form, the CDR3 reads TGCGCCAGCAGCTTGGGGGTAAGCGATGAGCAGTTCTTC. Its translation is CASSLGVSDEQFF.

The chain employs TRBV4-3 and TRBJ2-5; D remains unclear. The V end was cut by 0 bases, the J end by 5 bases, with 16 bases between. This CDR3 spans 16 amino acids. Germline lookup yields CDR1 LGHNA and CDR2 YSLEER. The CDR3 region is CASSQDRVLVSETQYF. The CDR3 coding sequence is TGCGCCAGCAGCCAAGATAGGGTCCTAGTATCTGAGACCCAGTACTTC.

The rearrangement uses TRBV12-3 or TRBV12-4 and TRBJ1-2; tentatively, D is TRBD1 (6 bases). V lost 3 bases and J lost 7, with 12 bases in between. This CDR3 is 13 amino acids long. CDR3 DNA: TGTGCCAGCAGTTTCTCAGGGGTTGTTGGCTACACCTTC. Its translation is CASSFSGVVGYTF.

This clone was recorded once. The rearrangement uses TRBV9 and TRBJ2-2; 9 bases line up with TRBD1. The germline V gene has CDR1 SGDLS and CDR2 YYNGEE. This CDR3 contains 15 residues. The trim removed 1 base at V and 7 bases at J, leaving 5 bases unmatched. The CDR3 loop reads CASSVRDRENGELFF. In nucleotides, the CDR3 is TGTGCCAGCAGCGTAAGGGACAGGGAGAACGGGGAGCTGTTTTTT. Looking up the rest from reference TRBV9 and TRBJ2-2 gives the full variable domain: DSGVTQTPKHLITATGQRVTLRCSPRSGDLSVYWYQQSLDQGLQFLIQYYNGEERAKGNILERFSAQQFPDLHSELNLSSLELGDSALYFCASSVRDRENGELFFGEGSRLTVL.

Written as DNA, the CDR3 is TGCGCCAGCAGTGAGACAAGGGGGTTAGGAGAGACCCAGTACTTC. Translating gives CASSETRGLGETQYF. The genes are TRBV10-1 and TRBJ2-5; a weak D match, TRBD1 (6 bases). Trimming removed 2 bases at V and 4 bases at J, with 14 bases between. CDR1 is WNHNN, CDR2 SYGVQD, per germline (reference sequence). This CDR3 region has 15 residues.

DNA for the CDR3: TGTGCCAGCAGTGAAGAGGCAGGGACTCAGCCCCAGCATTTT. This gives the protein CASSEEAGTQPQHF. The chain links TRBV2 to TRBJ1-5; maybe TRBD1 (5 bases). Germline CDR1 reads SNHLY; CDR2 reads FYNNEI. The length of the CDR3 is 14 residues. V was trimmed by 1 base and J by 6 bases, leaving 10 bases between them.

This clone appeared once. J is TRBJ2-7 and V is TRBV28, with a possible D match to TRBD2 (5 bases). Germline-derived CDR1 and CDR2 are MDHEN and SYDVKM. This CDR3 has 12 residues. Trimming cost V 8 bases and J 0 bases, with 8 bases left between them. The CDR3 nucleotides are TGTGCCAGCGGGGAGATCTCCTACGAGCAGTACTTC. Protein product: CASGEISYEQYF.

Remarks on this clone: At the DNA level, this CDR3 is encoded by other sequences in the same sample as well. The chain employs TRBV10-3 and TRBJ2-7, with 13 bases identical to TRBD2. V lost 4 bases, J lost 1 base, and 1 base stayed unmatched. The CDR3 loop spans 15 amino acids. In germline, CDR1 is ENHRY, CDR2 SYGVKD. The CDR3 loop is CAISGTSGGSYEQYF. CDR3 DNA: TGTGCCATCAGTGGGACTAGCGGGGGATCCTACGAGCAGTACTTC.

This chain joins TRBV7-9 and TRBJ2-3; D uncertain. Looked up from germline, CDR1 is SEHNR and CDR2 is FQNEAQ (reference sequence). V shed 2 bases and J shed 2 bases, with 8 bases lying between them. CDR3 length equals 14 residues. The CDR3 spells CASSLLGFTDTQYF. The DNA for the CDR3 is TGTGCCAGCAGCTTACTGGGGTTCACAGATACGCAGTATTTT.

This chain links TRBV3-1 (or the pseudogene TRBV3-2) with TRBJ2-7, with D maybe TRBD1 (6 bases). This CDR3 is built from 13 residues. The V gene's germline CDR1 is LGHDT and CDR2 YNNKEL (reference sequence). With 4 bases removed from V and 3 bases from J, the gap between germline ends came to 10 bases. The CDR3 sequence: CASSLPTGYEQYF. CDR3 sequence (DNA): TGTGCCAGCAGCCTCCCGACAGGCTACGAGCAGTACTTC.

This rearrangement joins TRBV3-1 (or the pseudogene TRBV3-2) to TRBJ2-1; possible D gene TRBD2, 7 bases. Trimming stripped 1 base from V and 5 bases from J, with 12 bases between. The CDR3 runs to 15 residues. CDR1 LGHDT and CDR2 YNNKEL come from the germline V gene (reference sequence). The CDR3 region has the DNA TGTGCCAGCAGCCAAGGGCGGGGGACAAACAATGAGCAGTTCTTC. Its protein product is CASSQGRGTNNEQFF.

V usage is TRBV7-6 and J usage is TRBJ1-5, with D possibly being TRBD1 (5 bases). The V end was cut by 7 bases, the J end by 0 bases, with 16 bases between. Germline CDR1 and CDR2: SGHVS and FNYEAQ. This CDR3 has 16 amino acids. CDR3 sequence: CASNSAGEYSNQPQHF. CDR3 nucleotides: TGTGCCAGCAACTCAGCGGGGGAATATAGCAATCAGCCCCAGCATTTT.

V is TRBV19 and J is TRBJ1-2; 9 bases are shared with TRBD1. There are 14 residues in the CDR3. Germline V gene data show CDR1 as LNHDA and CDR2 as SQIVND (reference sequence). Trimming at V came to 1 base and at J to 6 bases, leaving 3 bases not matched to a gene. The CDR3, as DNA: TGTGCCAGTAGTATAGCTACAGGGGGCGATGGCTACACCTTC. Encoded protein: CASSIATGGDGYTF.

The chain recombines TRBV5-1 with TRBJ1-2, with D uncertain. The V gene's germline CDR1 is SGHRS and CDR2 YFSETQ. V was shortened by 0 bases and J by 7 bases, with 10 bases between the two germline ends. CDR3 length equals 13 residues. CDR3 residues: CASSLDSPLGYTF. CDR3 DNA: TGCGCCAGCAGCTTGGACTCTCCTCTTGGCTACACCTTC.

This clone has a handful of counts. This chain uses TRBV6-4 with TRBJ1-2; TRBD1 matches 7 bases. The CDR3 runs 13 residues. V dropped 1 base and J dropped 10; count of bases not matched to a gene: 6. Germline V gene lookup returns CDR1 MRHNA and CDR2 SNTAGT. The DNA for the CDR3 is TGTGCCAGCAGTGACTGGACAGGACTAATCTACACCTTC. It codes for CASSDWTGLIYTF.

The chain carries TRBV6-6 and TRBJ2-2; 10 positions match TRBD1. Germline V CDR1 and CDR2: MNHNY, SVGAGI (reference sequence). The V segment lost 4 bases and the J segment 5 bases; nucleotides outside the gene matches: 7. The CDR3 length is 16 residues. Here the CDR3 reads CASSSRQGARTGELFF. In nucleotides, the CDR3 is TGTGCCAGCAGTTCACGACAGGGGGCCCGTACCGGGGAGCTGTTTTTT.

The DNA for the CDR3 is TGTGCCAGCAGTGGGGGAGCTAGGGAGACCCAGTACTTC. This encodes CASSGGARETQYF. This rearrangement joins TRBV25-1 to TRBJ2-5, with TRBD2 as a possible D gene (5 bases). Trimming stripped 4 bases from V and 5 bases from J, with 11 bases between. This CDR3 is built from 13 residues. Germline V CDR1 and CDR2: MGHDK, SYGVNS. The whole variable domain, filled in from reference TRBV25-1 and TRBJ2-5, reads EADIYQTPRYLVIGTGKKITLECSQTMGHDKMYWYQQDPGMELHLIHYSYGVNSTEKGDLSSESTVSRIRTEHFPLTLESARPSHTSQYLCASSGGARETQYFGPGTRLLVL.

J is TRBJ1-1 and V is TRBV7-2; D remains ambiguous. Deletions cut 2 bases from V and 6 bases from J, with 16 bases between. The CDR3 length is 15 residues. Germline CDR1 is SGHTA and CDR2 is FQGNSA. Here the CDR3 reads CASSLIGLGNAEAFF. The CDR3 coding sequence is TGTGCCAGCAGCTTAATAGGGTTGGGAAACGCTGAAGCTTTCTTT.

CDR3 protein: CASGFGGVSYEQYF. The CDR3 coding sequence is TGTGCTAGTGGTTTCGGGGGGGTGTCCTACGAGCAGTACTTC. J is TRBJ2-7 and V is TRBV12-5; TRBD2 agrees at 8 bases. The V and J ends lost 3 bases and 1 base, in that order; junction bases with no gene match: 2. The CDR3 sequence is 14 residues long. CDR1 LGHNT and CDR2 FRNRAP come from the germline V gene. Looking up the rest from reference TRBV12-5 and TRBJ2-7 gives the full variable domain: DARVTQTPRHKVTEMGQEVTMRCQPILGHNTVFWYRQTMMQGLELLAYFRNRAPLDDSGMPKDRFSAEMPDATLATLKIQPSEPRDSAVYFCASGFGGVSYEQYFGPGTRLTVT.

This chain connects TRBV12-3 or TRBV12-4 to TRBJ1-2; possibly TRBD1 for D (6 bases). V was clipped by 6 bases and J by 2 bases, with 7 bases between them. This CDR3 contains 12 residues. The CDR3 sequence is CASSGQNYGYTF. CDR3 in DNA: TGTGCCAGCAGCGGACAGAACTATGGCTACACCTTC.

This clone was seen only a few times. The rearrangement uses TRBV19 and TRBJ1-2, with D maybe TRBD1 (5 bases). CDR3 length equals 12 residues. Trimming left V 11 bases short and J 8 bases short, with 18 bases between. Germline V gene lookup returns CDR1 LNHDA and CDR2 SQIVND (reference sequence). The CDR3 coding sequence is TGTGCCTTTAACGGGGACTTCGTAGGCTACACCTTC. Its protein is CAFNGDFVGYTF.

CDR3 protein: CASDEAGGTGEQFF. The CDR3 DNA follows: TGTGCCAGCGACGAGGCAGGGGGAACTGGTGAGCAGTTCTTC. This chain uses TRBV6-5 with TRBJ2-1, with 7 bases that match TRBD1. The CDR3 is 14 residues long. The junction had 13 bases not matched to a gene; V was cut back by 8 bases and J by 9 bases. CDR1 and CDR2 from the germline V gene are MNHEY and SVGAGI.

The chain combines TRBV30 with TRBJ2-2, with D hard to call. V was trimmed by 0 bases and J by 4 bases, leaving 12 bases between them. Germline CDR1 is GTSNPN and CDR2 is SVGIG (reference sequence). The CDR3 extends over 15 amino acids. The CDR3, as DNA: TGTGCCTGGAGTGTACGTAGGGTTTTCACCGGGGAGCTGTTTTTT. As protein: CAWSVRRVFTGELFF.

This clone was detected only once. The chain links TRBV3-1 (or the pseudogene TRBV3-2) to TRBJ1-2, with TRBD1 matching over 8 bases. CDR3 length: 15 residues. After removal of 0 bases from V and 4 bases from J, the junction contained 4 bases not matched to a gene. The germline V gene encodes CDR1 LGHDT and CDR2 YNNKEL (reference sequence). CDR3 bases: TGTGCCAGCAGCCAAGACCAGGGGGCGGCCTATGGCTACACCTTC. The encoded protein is CASSQDQGAAYGYTF.

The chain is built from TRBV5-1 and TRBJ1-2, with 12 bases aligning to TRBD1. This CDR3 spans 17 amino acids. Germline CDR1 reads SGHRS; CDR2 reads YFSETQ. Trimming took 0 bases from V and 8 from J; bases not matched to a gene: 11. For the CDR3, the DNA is TGCGCCAGCAGCTTGGAGGGACAGGGGGCAATTGCTAGAGGCTACACCTTC. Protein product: CASSLEGQGAIARGYTF.

CDR3 in amino acids: CSVLSGGGTGELFF. Here the CDR3 DNA reads TGCAGCGTTTTGAGCGGGGGCGGTACCGGGGAGCTGTTTTTT. The chain has TRBV29-1 and TRBJ2-2; TRBD2 aligns across 8 bases. The CDR3 has 14 amino acids. In germline, CDR1 is SQVTM, CDR2 ANQGSEA. J gave up 5 bases and V 5 bases, and 7 bases lay outside the gene matches.

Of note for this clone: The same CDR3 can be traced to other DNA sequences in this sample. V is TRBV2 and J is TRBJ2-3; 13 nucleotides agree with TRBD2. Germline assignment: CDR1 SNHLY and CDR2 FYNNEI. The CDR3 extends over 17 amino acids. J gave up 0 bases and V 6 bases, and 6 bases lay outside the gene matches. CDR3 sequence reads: CASSPTSGGTSTDTQYF. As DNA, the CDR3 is TGTGCCAGCAGCCCGACTAGCGGGGGGACTAGCACAGATACGCAGTATTTT.

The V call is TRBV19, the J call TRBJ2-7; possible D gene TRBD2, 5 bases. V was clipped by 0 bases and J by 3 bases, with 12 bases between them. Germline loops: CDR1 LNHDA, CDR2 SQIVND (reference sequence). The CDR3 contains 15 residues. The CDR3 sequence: CASSIDREGLYEQYF. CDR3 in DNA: TGTGCCAGTAGTATAGACCGGGAAGGGCTCTACGAGCAGTACTTC.

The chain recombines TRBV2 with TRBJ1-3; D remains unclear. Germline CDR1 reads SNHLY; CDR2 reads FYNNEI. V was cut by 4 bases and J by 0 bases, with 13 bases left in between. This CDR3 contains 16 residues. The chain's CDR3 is CASSGTLHHSGNTIYF. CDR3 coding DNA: TGTGCCAGCAGTGGGACTTTACACCACTCTGGAAACACCATATATTTT.

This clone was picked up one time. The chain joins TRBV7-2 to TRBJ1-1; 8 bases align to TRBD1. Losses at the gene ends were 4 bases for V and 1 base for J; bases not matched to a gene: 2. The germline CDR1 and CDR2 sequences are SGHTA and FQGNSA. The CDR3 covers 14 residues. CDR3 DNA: TGTGCCAGCAGCTCGACAGGGGAGAACACTGAAGCTTTCTTT. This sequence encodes CASSSTGENTEAFF.

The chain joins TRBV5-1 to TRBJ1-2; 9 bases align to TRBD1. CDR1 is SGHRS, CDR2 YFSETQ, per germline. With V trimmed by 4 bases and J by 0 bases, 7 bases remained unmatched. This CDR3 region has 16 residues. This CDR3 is CASSVPGQGANYGYTF. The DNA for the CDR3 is TGCGCCAGCAGCGTCCCGGGACAGGGAGCTAACTATGGCTACACCTTC.

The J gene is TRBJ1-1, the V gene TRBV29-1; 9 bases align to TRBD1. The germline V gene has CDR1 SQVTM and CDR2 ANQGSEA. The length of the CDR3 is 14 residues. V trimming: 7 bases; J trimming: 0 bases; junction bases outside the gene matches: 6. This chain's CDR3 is CSAGTGSMNTEAFF. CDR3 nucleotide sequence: TGCAGCGCCGGGACAGGGTCCATGAACACTGAAGCTTTCTTT.